This TCR beta chain was recovered during a study of blood T cell repertoires in COVID-19 (dated by TCRdb to 2019 to 2021). The study in broad terms: The collaborator samples originated in the United States, Italy and Spain and spanned the acute and convalescent phases of COVID-19. The prospective study material was composed of cDNA or gDNA derived from T cells, B-cell-depleted T cells, or PBMCs. Subjects who had been exposed to COVID-19, were actively infected with it, or had recovered from it provided the deeply sampled blood TCRbeta repertoires that made up the dataset. The repertoires were released in a freely available public database intended as a resource for research on the immune response to SARS-CoV-2. Samples came from the ongoing ImmuneRACE study (first 160 participants) plus 1,254 subjects from 6 global collaborators. The sample metadata nearly always contained a de-identified subject ID, COVID-19 status, age in years and sex. Where available, HLA class I and class II types were obtained from metadata supplied by the sample provider rather than from assay-based typing. What the authors observed across the whole study: The quantity of clinical and demographic metadata differed by source and by participant and was supplied without curation.

The trim is 1 base for V and 2 bases for J, with a gap of 5 bases between the germline ends. Sequences MNHNS (CDR1) and SASEGT (CDR2) are obtained from the germline V gene. Including the terminal cysteine and phenylalanine, the CDR3 comprises 13 residues. The only DNA kept is the CDR3, 39 bases in frame from the first base. This clone was detected a few times. It lacks a known antigen. Base qualities are not recorded, but no much larger clone differs from it by a single base. Each collaborating institution followed its own protocols to collect whole blood in K2EDTA tubes. For TCRbeta analysis, collaborators shipped samples in one of three forms: frozen whole blood, isolated PBMCs, or DNA extracted from either of those sample types. TCRbeta CDR3 regions were amplified from genomic DNA using the immunoSEQ Assay, a bias-controlled multiplex PCR. In the paper's pipeline: Nucleated cell counts per sample were estimated from amplification of reference gene primers within the assay. To quantify the absolute abundance of each unique TCRbeta CDR3 rearrangement, sequence reads were collapsed and filtered. For each sample, productive Simpson clonality was calculated as the square root of Simpson's diversity index across productive rearrangements. As stored in TCRdb, this immuneACCESS dataset retains in-frame rearrangements with V and J assigned. A fraction of the clones does not appear; measured against another copy, unresolved V genes explain less than half of the discrepancy, and the remainder lacks a known reason. V and J calls plus clone size are reproduced from that table; the DNA served to infer D and trimming. The sample contains about 150,000 clones, approximately 91% of them found a single time. About 2.5% of the sample is in the top ten clones.

The chain couples TRBV6-1 to TRBJ1-2; the D gene lacks a confident call. Specimen: peripheral blood. The receptor's source is a woman between 65 and 79 years old with acute or convalescent COVID-19. The CDR3 corresponds to CASSEGQNYGYTF. In nucleotides, the sequence is TGTGCCAGCAGTGAAGGGCAGAACTATGGCTACACCTTC.